Below, 24 T cell receptor beta chains from the same sample are listed, as sequenced in a study of T cell responses to AZD1222 COVID-19 vaccine. Only in-frame clones appear in the TCRdb table, and some are missing; sequencing was by immunoSEQ multiplex PCR. The sample shows about 150,000 clones, roughly 90% of them seen only once. Sequenced here: peripheral blood, sampled on day 0 of AZD1222 vaccination. These TCRs come from an adult in good health.

The V call is TRBV6-5, the J call TRBJ2-3, with 8 bases that match TRBD1. CDR1 is MNHEY, CDR2 SVGAGI, per germline. This CDR3 comprises 14 residues. J lost 2 bases, V lost 4 bases, and 2 bases had no gene match. The CDR3 nucleotides read TGTGCCAGCAGTTGGGACAGGAACACAGATACGCAGTATTTT. Amino acid sequence: CASSWDRNTDTQYF.

The chain links TRBV3-1 (or the pseudogene TRBV3-2) to TRBJ1-1, with D possibly TRBD1 on 5 matching bases. Germline assignment: CDR1 LGHDT and CDR2 YNNKEL (reference sequence). There are 13 residues in the CDR3. V was cut by 3 bases and J by 7 bases, with 12 bases left in between. The CDR3 reads CASSQGGISEAFF. CDR3 nucleotide sequence: TGTGCCAGCAGCCAGGGGGGGATTAGTGAAGCTTTCTTT.

This clone was observed once. The rearrangement joins TRBV6-5 to TRBJ2-3; D is undetermined. The CDR3 covers 14 residues. CDR1 MNHEY and CDR2 SVGAGI come from the germline V gene. The V and J ends lost 6 bases and 4 bases respectively, with 14 bases between them. In DNA form, the CDR3 reads TGTGCCAGCAGACCGCGCCCCGGATCAGATACGCAGTATTTT. It specifies CASRPRPGSDTQYF.

The chain combines TRBV10-3 with TRBJ2-2; 7 bases line up with TRBD2. The J segment lost 6 bases and the V segment lost 4 bases, leaving 5 bases of the junction unmatched. This CDR3 contains 14 residues. Germline V gives CDR1 ENHRY, CDR2 SYGVKD. The CDR3 DNA sequence: TGTGCCATCAGTGGGGGAGGGCCGGCCGGGGAGCTGTTTTTT. Translating gives CAISGGGPAGELFF.

The chain has TRBV28 and TRBJ1-5; D uncertain. The V end was cut by 3 bases, the J end by 0 bases, with 12 bases between. The CDR3 has 16 residues. Germline V CDR1 and CDR2: MDHEN, SYDVKM. CDR3 in amino acids: CASSFSGRYSNQPQHF. In nucleotides, the CDR3 is TGTGCCAGCAGTTTTTCCGGACGGTATAGCAATCAGCCCCAGCATTTT.

This clone was detected only a few times. The chain has TRBV28 and TRBJ1-5, with TRBD1 matching over 11 bases. CDR1 is MDHEN, CDR2 SYDVKM, per germline. The trim removed 3 bases at V and 0 bases at J, leaving 4 bases unmatched. This CDR3 has 17 residues. The CDR3 is CASSFGTGGRSNQPQHF. DNA for the CDR3: TGTGCCAGCAGTTTCGGGACAGGGGGACGTAGCAATCAGCCCCAGCATTTT.

The chain's CDR3 is CASSIDQRGAFGGYTF. CDR3 coding DNA: TGTGCCAGTAGTATAGATCAACGGGGGGCGTTCGGTGGCTACACCTTC. The J gene is TRBJ1-2, the V gene TRBV19; D possibly corresponds to TRBD1 (6 bases). The CDR3 is 16 residues long. Germline assignment: CDR1 LNHDA and CDR2 SQIVND (reference sequence). The germline V and J ends were trimmed by 0 bases and 7 bases, with 18 bases remaining between them. Looking up the rest from reference TRBV19 and TRBJ1-2 gives the full variable domain: DGGITQSPKYLFRKEGQNVTLSCEQNLNHDAMYWYRQDPGQGLRLIYYSQIVNDFQKGDIAEGYSVSREKKESFPLTVTSAQKNPTAFYLCASSIDQRGAFGGYTFGSGTRLTVV.

This chain links TRBV5-1 with TRBJ2-7; 8 bases map to TRBD1. The CDR3 totals 14 residues. The germline V gene has CDR1 SGHRS and CDR2 YFSETQ. V was clipped by 5 bases and J by 4 bases; unmatched bases: 8. The CDR3 loop reads CASSPGQGVYEQYF. The CDR3 nucleotides read TGCGCCAGCAGTCCCGGACAGGGAGTATACGAGCAGTACTTC.

V usage is TRBV20-1 and J usage is TRBJ2-5; 7 bases fit TRBD2. The V and J ends lost 3 bases and 4 bases, in that order; junction bases with no gene match: 5. This CDR3 region has 13 residues. CDR1 is DFQATT, CDR2 SNEGSKA, per germline (reference sequence). The CDR3 is CSASQLAIETQYF. The DNA for the CDR3 is TGCAGTGCTAGTCAACTAGCGATAGAGACCCAGTACTTC.

This clone showed up just a few times. The CDR3 is CASSFSHLSSYEQYF. The DNA for the CDR3 is TGTGCCAGCAGCTTCAGCCACTTGAGCTCCTACGAGCAGTACTTC. J is TRBJ2-7 and V is TRBV5-8; D is undetermined. Germline V lookup: CDR1 SGHTS, CDR2 YDEGEE. CDR3 length: 15 amino acids. Trimming removed 2 bases from V and 0 bases from J, with 12 bases in between.

V is TRBV2 and J is TRBJ2-5; no definite D call. V was trimmed by 2 bases and J by 0 bases, leaving 7 bases between them. CDR3 length: 14 residues. Germline V CDR1 and CDR2: SNHLY, FYNNEI. The CDR3 bases are TGTGCCAGCAGTGAAAGAGTGTACCAAGAGACCCAGTACTTC. It is translated as CASSERVYQETQYF.

CDR3 amino acids: CASSTGQATYEQYF. The CDR3 DNA reads TGCGCCAGCAGCACGGGACAGGCCACCTACGAGCAGTACTTC. The chain uses TRBV5-1 and TRBJ2-7; TRBD1 matches 8 bases. CDR1 is SGHRS and CDR2 is YFSETQ in the germline V gene. The CDR3 runs 14 residues. V trimming: 4 bases; J trimming: 2 bases; junction bases outside the gene matches: 5.

The gene calls are TRBV7-9 and TRBJ2-3, with D tentatively TRBD1 (6 bases). The V end was cut by 1 base, the J end by 1 base, with 9 bases between. This CDR3 contains 15 residues. Germline CDR1 is SEHNR and CDR2 is FQNEAQ (reference sequence). The CDR3 sequence: CASSLGQARTDTQYF. In nucleotides, the CDR3 is TGTGCCAGCAGCTTAGGACAGGCCCGCACAGATACGCAGTATTTT.

CDR3 loop: CASSQGTLAGGITDTQYF. DNA of the CDR3: TGTGCCAGCAGCCAAGGGACGTTAGCGGGGGGGATCACAGATACGCAGTATTTT. The chain couples TRBV4-2 to TRBJ2-3; 11 bases are a match to TRBD2. The V segment lost 1 base and the J segment 2 bases; nucleotides outside the gene matches: 8. The germline V gene encodes CDR1 LGHNA and CDR2 YNFKEQ. This CDR3 has 18 amino acids.

The chain combines TRBV3-1 (or the pseudogene TRBV3-2) with TRBJ1-2; the D is unclear. Germline V gene sequence: CDR1 LGHDT, CDR2 YNNKEL (reference sequence). The CDR3 consists of 15 residues. V lost 0 bases, J lost 4 bases, and 12 bases lay in between. The CDR3 nucleotides read TGTGCCAGCAGCCAAGATCATACCTATGGCTATGGCTACACCTTC. As protein: CASSQDHTYGYGYTF.

The rearrangement uses TRBV12-3 or TRBV12-4 and TRBJ2-2; a weak D match, TRBD2 (5 bases). V lost 6 bases and J 5 bases, leaving 10 bases between the germline ends. This CDR3 has 13 amino acids. CDR3 sequence reads: CASRVGVTGELFF. In DNA, the CDR3 is TGTGCCAGCAGGGTCGGGGTGACCGGGGAGCTGTTTTTT.

The rearrangement links TRBV12-5 to TRBJ1-5, with D unclear. Germline assignment: CDR1 LGHNT and CDR2 FRNRAP. The V end was cut by 2 bases, the J end by 7 bases, with 6 bases between. CDR3 length: 12 amino acids. DNA for the CDR3: TGTGCTAGTGGTTTGAACGGCCAGCCCCAGCATTTT. Protein product: CASGLNGQPQHF. Combining the CDR3 with reference TRBV12-5 and TRBJ1-5 gives the whole variable domain DARVTQTPRHKVTEMGQEVTMRCQPILGHNTVFWYRQTMMQGLELLAYFRNRAPLDDSGMPKDRFSAEMPDATLATLKIQPSEPRDSAVYFCASGLNGQPQHFGDGTRLSIL.

The chain has TRBV5-4 and TRBJ1-6, with 8 bases matching TRBD1. V shed 0 bases, J shed 7 bases, and the junction held 6 bases outside the gene matches. CDR3 length: 16 amino acids. Germline V gene lookup returns CDR1 SGHNT and CDR2 YYREEE (reference sequence). Here the CDR3 DNA reads TGTGCCAGCAGCTTGGCCAAGTCAGGGGGCAATTCACCCCTCCACTTT. The encoded protein is CASSLAKSGGNSPLHF.

The rearrangement uses TRBV5-1 and TRBJ2-1; TRBD2 aligns across 9 bases. In germline, CDR1 is SGHRS, CDR2 YFSETQ. With 0 bases clipped from V and 7 bases from J, the junction kept 5 bases outside the gene matches. The CDR3 runs to 15 residues. DNA of the CDR3: TGCGCCAGCAGCTTGGGGAGCGGGGGGTTAAATGAGCAGTTCTTC. It yields the protein CASSLGSGGLNEQFF.

The chain joins TRBV28 to TRBJ2-7, with D tentatively TRBD2 (5 bases). CDR1 and CDR2 from the germline V gene are MDHEN and SYDVKM. The CDR3 totals 16 residues. V was cut by 5 bases and J by 3 bases, with 20 bases left in between. The CDR3 coding sequence is TGTGCCAGCAGTGCCAGGCACCGGACTGTAGTCTACGAGCAGTACTTC. Protein: CASSARHRTVVYEQYF.

A single count supports this clone. The chain recombines TRBV6-4 with TRBJ1-1; no reliable D call. V lost 4 bases and J 0 bases, leaving 6 bases between the germline ends. This CDR3 spans 13 amino acids. Per the germline V gene, CDR1 is MRHNA and CDR2 is SNTAGT. CDR3 residues: CASSVTMNTEAFF. CDR3 DNA: TGTGCCAGCAGTGTGACCATGAACACTGAAGCTTTCTTT.

V is TRBV7-9 and J is TRBJ2-7, with D possibly TRBD1 on 5 matching bases. Germline assignment: CDR1 SEHNR and CDR2 FQNEAQ (reference sequence). The CDR3 consists of 15 residues. Trimming took 0 bases from V and 5 from J, leaving 14 bases between them. The CDR3 here is CASSLARGRLNEQYF. Written as DNA, the CDR3 is TGTGCCAGCAGCTTAGCAAGGGGCCGCCTAAACGAGCAGTACTTC.

The V call is TRBV20-1, the J call TRBJ2-7; D is unclear. Germline lookup yields CDR1 DFQATT and CDR2 SNEGSKA (reference sequence). With 3 bases removed from V and 5 bases from J, the gap between germline ends came to 8 bases. The CDR3 is 11 amino acids. DNA for the CDR3: TGCAGTGCTAGTCCGGGCGACGAGCAGTACTTC. It translates to CSASPGDEQYF.

The chain carries TRBV4-2 and TRBJ2-1, with 11 bases matching TRBD2. The J segment lost 6 bases and the V segment lost 1 base, leaving 2 bases of the junction unmatched. CDR3 length: 15 residues. Germline V gene data show CDR1 as LGHNA and CDR2 as YNFKEQ. The CDR3 DNA follows: TGTGCCAGCAGCCAAGTTGGACTAGCGGGCAATGAGCAGTTCTTC. Its protein product is CASSQVGLAGNEQFF.